This T cell receptor beta chain is from a study of beta chain features in type 1 diabetes. Study-level results: Junctions at VDJ sites from type 1 diabetes patients had fewer insertions and more deletions.

Purity (above 95%) was reached by all sorted populations. This clone was observed a few times. Its antigen is not known. Expressed TCRB transcripts were sequenced after all isolated RNA was converted to cDNA. Libraries were prepared by immunoSEQ multiplex PCR; TCRdb keeps only in-frame clonotypes and omits some of them. This table has 350,000 or so clones, about 20% appearing once. Trimming at V came to 5 bases and at J to 3 bases, leaving 7 bases not matched to a gene. In germline, CDR1 is SGHTA, CDR2 FQGNSA. The CDR3 length is 14 residues. The chain has TRBV7-2 and TRBJ2-7; 7 bases line up with TRBD2. Sequences were obtained from naive CD4+ T cells from blood. This receptor was taken from a woman aged 18-35 years in good health. In DNA form, the CDR3 reads TGTGCCAGCAGCCACAGCGGGACCAACTACGAGCAGTACTTC. It encodes CASSHSGTNYEQYF.